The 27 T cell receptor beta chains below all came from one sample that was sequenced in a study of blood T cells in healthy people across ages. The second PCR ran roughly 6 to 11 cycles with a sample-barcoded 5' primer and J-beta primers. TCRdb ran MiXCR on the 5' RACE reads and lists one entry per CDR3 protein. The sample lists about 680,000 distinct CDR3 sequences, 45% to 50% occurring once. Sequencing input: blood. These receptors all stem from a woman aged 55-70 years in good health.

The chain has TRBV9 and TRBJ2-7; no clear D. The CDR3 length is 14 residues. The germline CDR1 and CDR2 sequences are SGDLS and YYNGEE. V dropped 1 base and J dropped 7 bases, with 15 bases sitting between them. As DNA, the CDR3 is TGTGCCAGCAGCGTACTAGGAGCCTACAATGAGCAGTACTTC. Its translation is CASSVLGAYNEQYF.

This chain's CDR3 is CATSGTVGQPQHF. The CDR3 bases are TGTGCCACCAGCGGGACAGTAGGCCAGCCCCAGCATTTT. This chain connects TRBV24-1 to TRBJ1-5; 7 bases map to TRBD1. This CDR3 has 13 amino acids. V shed 7 bases, J shed 7 bases, and the junction held 6 bases outside the gene matches. CDR1 and CDR2 (germline): KGHDR, SFDVKD.

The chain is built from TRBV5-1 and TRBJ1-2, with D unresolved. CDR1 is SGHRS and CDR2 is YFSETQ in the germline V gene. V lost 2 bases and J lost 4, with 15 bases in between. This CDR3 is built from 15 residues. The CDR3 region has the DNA TGCGCCAGCAGCTTTGGGCGGTTGGTCGCCTATGGCTACACCTTC. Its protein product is CASSFGRLVAYGYTF.

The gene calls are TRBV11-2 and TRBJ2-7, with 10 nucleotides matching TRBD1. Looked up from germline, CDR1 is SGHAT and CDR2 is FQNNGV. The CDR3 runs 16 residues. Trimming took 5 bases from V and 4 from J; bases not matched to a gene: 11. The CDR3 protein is CASSDPGQGLSYEQYF. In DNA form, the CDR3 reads TGTGCCAGCAGCGATCCGGGACAGGGGCTTTCGTACGAGCAGTACTTC.

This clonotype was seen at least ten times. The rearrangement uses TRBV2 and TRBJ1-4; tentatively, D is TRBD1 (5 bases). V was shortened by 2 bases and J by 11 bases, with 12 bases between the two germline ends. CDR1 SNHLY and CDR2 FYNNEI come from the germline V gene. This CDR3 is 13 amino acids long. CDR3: CASSEPGVGKLFF. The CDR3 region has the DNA TGTGCCAGCAGTGAACCGGGGGTCGGGAAACTGTTTTTT.

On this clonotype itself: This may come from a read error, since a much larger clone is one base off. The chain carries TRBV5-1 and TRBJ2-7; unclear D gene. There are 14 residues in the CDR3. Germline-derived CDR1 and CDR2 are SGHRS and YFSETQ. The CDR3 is CASSPGDLSYEQCF. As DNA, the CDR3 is TGCGCCAGCAGCCCAGGAGACCTCTCCTACGAGCAGTGCTTC.

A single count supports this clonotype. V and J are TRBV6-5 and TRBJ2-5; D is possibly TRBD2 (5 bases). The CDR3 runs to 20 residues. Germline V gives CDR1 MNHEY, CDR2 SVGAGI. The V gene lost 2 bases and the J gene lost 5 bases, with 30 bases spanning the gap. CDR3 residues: CASSYIASTSGSAIGETQYF. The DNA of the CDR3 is TGTGCCAGCAGTTACATCGCTAGCACGAGTGGGTCGGCAATCGGGGAGACCCAGTACTTC.

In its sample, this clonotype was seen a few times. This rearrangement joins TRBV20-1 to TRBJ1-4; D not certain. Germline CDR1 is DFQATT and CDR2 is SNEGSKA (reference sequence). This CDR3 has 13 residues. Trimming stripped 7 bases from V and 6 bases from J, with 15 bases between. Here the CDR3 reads CSVRRRPDEKLFF. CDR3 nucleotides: TGCAGTGTAAGGCGTCGGCCAGATGAAAAACTGTTTTTT.

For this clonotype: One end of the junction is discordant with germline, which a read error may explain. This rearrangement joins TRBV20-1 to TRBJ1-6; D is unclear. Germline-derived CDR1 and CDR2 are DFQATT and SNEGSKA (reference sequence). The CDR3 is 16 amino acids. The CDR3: CSARGASSSYNSPPHF. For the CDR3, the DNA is TGCAGTGCTAGAGGGGCCAGTAGCTCCTATAATTCACCCCCCCACTTT.

The CDR3 nucleotides read TGTGCTACGGCGGGGGGTGGCAATCAGCCCCAGCATTTT. This translates into CATAGGGNQPQHF. The genes are TRBV12-3 or TRBV12-4 and TRBJ1-5, with D tentatively TRBD1 (5 bases). The CDR3 sequence is 13 residues long.

CDR3 region: CASSITLGDTGELFF. The CDR3 region has the DNA TGTGCCAGCAGTATCACCTTGGGGGACACCGGGGAGCTGTTTTTT. This chain connects TRBV27 to TRBJ2-2; D tentatively fits TRBD1 or TRBD2 (5 bases each). Germline V gene sequence: CDR1 MNHEY, CDR2 SMNVEV (reference sequence). Between the trimmed V and J ends, which lost 5 bases and 3 bases, there was a span of 13 bases. This CDR3 spans 15 amino acids.

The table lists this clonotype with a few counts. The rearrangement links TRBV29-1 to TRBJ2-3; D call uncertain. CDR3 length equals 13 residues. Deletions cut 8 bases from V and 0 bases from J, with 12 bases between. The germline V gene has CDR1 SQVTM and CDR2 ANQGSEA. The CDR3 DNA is TGCAGCTCATGGCACTCCAGCACAGATACGCAGTATTTT. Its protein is CSSWHSSTDTQYF.

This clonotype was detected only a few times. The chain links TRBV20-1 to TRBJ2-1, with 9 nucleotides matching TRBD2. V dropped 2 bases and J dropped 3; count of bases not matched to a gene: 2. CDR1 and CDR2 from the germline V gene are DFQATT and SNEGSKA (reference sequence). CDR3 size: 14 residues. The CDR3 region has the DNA TGCAGTGCTAGACTAGCGGGGTACTACAATGAGCAGTTCTTC. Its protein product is CSARLAGYYNEQFF.

The CDR3 protein is CASSFSGSGGTYEQYF. CDR3 DNA: TGTGCCAGCAGTTTCAGCGGGAGTGGTGGCACCTACGAGCAGTACTTC. V usage is TRBV28 and J usage is TRBJ2-7; 8 bases fit TRBD2. Trimming at V came to 3 bases and at J to 2 bases, leaving 9 bases not matched to a gene. CDR1 MDHEN and CDR2 SYDVKM come from the germline V gene. The CDR3 loop spans 16 amino acids.

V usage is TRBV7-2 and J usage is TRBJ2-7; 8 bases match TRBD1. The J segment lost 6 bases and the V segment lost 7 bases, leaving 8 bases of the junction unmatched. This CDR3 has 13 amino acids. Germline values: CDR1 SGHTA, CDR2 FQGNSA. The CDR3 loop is CASTTKQGGEQYF. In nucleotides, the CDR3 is TGTGCCAGCACAACAAAACAGGGGGGCGAGCAGTACTTC.

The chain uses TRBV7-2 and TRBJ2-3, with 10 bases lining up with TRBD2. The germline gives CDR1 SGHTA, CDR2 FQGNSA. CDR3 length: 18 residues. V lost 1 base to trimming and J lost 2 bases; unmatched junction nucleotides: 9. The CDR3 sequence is CASSLDFSGTSVTDTQYF. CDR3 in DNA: TGTGCCAGCAGCTTAGATTTTTCGGGGACTAGCGTCACAGATACGCAGTATTTT.

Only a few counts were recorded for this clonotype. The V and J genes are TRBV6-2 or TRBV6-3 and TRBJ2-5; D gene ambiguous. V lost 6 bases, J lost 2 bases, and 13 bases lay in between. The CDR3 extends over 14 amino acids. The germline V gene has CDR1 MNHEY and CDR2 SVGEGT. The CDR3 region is CASRQPARQETQYF. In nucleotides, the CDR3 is TGTGCCAGCAGACAACCTGCTAGACAAGAGACCCAGTACTTC.

CDR3 nucleotides: TGTGCCTGGATGATGGGCGGGAGTTCACCCTACGAGCAGTACTTC. This translates into CAWMMGGSSPYEQYF. The V call is TRBV30, the J call TRBJ2-7; TRBD2 agrees at 7 bases. CDR1 GTSNPN and CDR2 SVGIG come from the germline V gene (reference sequence). CDR3 length: 15 residues. The V segment lost 4 bases and the J segment 2 bases; nucleotides outside the gene matches: 11.

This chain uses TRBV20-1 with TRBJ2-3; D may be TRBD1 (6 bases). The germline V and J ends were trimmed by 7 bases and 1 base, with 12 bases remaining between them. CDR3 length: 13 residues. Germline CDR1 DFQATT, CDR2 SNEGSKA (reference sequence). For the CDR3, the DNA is TGCAGTGACCAGGGGTCGGGCACAGATACGCAGTATTTT. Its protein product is CSDQGSGTDTQYF.

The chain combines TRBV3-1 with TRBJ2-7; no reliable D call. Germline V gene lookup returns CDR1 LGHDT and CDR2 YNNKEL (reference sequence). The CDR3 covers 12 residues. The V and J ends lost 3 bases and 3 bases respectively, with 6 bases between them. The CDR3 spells CASSHRYYEQYF. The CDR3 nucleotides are TGTGCCAGCAGCCATAGATACTACGAGCAGTACTTC.

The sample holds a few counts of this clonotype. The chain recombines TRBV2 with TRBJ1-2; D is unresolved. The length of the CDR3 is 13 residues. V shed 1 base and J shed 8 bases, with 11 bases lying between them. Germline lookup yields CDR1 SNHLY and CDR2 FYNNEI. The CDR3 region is CASSEEGRSGYTF. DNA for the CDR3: TGTGCCAGCAGTGAAGAGGGCCGTTCGGGCTACACCTTC.

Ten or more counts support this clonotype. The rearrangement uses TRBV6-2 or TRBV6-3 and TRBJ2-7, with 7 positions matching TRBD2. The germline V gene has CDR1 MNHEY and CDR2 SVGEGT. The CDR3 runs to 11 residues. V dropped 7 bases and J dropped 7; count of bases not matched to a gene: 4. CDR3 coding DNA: TGTGCCAGCAATCAGGGAGGGGAGCAGTACTTC. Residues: CASNQGGEQYF.

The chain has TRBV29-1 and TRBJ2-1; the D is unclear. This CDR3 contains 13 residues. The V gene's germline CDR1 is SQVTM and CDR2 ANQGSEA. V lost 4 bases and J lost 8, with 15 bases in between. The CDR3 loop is CSVGGSLRDEQFF. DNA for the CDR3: TGCAGCGTTGGCGGCTCGCTTAGGGATGAGCAGTTCTTC.

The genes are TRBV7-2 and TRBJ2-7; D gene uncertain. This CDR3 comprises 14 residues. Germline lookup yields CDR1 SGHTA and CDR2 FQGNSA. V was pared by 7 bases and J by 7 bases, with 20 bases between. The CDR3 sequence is CASKVGQATHEQYF. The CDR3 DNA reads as TGTGCCAGCAAGGTTGGGCAAGCTACACATGAGCAGTACTTC.

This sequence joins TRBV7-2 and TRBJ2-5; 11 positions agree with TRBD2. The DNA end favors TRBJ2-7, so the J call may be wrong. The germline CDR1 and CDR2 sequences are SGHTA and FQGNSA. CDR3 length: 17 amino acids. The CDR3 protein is CASSTSPLAGGSLEQYF. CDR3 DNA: TGTGCCAGCAGCACGTCCCCTCTAGCGGGAGGTTCCCTCGAGCAGTACTTC.

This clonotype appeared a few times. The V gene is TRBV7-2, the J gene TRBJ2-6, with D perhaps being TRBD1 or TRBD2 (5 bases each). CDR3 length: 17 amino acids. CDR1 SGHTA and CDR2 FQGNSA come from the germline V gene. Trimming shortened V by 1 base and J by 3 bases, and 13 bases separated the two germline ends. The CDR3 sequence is CASSLVGVVLGANVLTF. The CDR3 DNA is TGTGCCAGCAGCTTAGTGGGGGTAGTACTTGGGGCCAACGTCCTGACTTTC.

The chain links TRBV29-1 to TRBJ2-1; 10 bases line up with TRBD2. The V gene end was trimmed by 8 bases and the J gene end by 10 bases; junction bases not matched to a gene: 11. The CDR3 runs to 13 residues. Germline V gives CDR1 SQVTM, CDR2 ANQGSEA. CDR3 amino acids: CSHKSSGSVEQFF. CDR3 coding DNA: TGCAGCCATAAATCTAGCGGGAGCGTCGAGCAGTTCTTC.